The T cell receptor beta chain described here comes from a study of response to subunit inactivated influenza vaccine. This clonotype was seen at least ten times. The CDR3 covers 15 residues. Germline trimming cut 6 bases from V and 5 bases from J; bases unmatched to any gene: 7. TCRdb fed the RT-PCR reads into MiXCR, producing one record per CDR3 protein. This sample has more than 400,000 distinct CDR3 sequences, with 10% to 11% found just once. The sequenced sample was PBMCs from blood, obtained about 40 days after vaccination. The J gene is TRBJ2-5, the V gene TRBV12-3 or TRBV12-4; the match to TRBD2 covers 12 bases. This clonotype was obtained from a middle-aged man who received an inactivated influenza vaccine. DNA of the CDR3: TGTGCCAGCAGCATGTCTAGCGGGGGGGCGGAGACCCAGTACTTC. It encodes CASSMSSGGAETQYF.